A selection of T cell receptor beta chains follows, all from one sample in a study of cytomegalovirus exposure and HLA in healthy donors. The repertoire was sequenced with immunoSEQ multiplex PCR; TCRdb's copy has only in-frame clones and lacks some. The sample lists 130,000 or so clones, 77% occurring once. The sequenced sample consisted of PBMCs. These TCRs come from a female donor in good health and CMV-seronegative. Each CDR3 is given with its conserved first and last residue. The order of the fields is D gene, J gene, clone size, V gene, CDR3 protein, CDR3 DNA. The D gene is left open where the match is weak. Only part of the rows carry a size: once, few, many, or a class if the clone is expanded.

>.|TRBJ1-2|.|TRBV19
CASSIGRGGNYGYTF
TGTGCCAGTAGTATCGGGAGGGGGGGGAACTATGGCTACACCTTC
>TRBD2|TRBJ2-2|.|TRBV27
CATRRWGTGGGELFF
TGTGCCACCCGCCGGTGGGGGACGGGGGGCGGGGAGCTGTTTTTT
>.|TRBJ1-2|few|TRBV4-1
CASSQEGEVRGGGYTF
TGCGCCAGCAGCCAAGAGGGTGAGGTTAGGGGCGGCGGCTACACCTTC
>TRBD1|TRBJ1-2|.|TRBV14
CASSRDRENYGYTF
TGTGCCAGCAGTCGGGACAGGGAGAACTATGGCTACACCTTC
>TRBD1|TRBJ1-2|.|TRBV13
CASSPWGTGGLEDGYTF
TGTGCCAGCAGCCCCTGGGGGACAGGGGGCTTGGAGGATGGCTACACCTTC
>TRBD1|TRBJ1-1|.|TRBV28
CASSSLQDRVTEAFF
TGTGCCAGCAGTTCCCTCCAGGACAGGGTCACTGAAGCTTTCTTT
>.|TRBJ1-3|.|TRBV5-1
CASSLWGGDGNTIYF
TGCGCCAGCAGCCTCTGGGGGGGGGACGGAAACACCATATATTTT
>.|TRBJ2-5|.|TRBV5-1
CASSENVVVGVQETQYF
TGCGCCAGCAGCGAAAATGTGGTGGTCGGAGTTCAGGAGACCCAGTACTTC
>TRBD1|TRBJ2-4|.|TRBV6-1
CASSDGTGLRAANIQYF
TGTGCCAGCAGTGACGGGACAGGGCTACGGGCTGCAAACATTCAGTACTTC
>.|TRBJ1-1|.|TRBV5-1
CASSGTTNTEAFF
TGCGCCAGCAGTGGGACAACGAACACTGAAGCTTTCTTT
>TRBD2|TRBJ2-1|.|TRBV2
CASSEWAGTSGSNEQFF
TGTGCCAGCAGTGAATGGGCCGGGACTAGCGGGAGCAATGAGCAGTTCTTC
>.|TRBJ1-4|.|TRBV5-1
CASSATGQTEKLFF
TGCGCCAGCAGCGCCACCGGACAGACTGAAAAACTGTTTTTT
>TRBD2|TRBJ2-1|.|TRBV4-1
CASSHQTKAGGNNEQFF
TGCGCCAGCAGCCACCAGACTAAAGCGGGGGGGAACAATGAGCAGTTCTTC
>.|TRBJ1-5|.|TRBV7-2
CASSYRGEQPQHF
TGTGCCAGCAGTTACCGCGGTGAGCAGCCCCAGCATTTT
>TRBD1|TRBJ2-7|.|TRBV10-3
CAISLPGQGATGYEQYF
TGTGCCATCAGTCTCCCGGGACAGGGGGCGACTGGCTACGAGCAGTACTTC
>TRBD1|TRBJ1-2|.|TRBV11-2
CASSHYRNRGANYGYTF
TGTGCCAGCAGCCACTACCGAAACAGGGGGGCTAACTATGGCTACACCTTC
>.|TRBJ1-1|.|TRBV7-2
CASSVDRYTEAFF
TGTGCCAGCAGCGTCGACAGGTACACTGAAGCTTTCTTT
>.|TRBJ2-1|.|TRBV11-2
CASSLDDERLGNNEQFF
TGTGCCAGCAGCTTAGATGATGAGAGGCTCGGGAACAATGAGCAGTTCTTC
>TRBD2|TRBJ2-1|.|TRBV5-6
CASSLDLAGGPSYNEQFF
TGTGCCAGCAGCTTGGATCTAGCGGGAGGACCCTCCTACAATGAGCAGTTCTTC
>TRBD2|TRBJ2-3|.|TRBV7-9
CASSMTGTSGRSVTDTQYF
TGTGCCAGCAGTATGACCGGGACTAGCGGGAGGTCTGTCACAGATACGCAGTATTTT
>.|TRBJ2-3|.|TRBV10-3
CAITLGGASTDTQYF
TGTGCCATCACCCTAGGGGGGGCAAGCACAGATACGCAGTATTTT
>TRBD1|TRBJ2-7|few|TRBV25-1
CASSGQGKSYEQYF
TGTGCCAGCAGTGGACAGGGTAAATCCTACGAGCAGTACTTC
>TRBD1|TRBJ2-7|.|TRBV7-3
CASSLLTGGEQYF
TGTGCCAGCAGCTTATTGACAGGGGGCGAGCAGTACTTC
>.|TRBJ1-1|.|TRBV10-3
CAISDRGNTEAFF
TGTGCCATCAGTGACCGGGGGAACACTGAAGCTTTCTTT
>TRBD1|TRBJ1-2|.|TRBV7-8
CASSFGQEANYGYTF
TGTGCCAGCAGCTTCGGACAGGAGGCTAACTATGGCTACACCTTC
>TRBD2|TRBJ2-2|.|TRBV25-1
CASSEFNPREGSTGELFF
TGTGCCAGCAGTGAATTTAACCCCAGGGAGGGGTCCACCGGGGAGCTGTTTTTT
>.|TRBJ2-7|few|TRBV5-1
CASSLGDYEQYF
TGCGCCAGCAGCTTGGGAGACTACGAGCAGTACTTC
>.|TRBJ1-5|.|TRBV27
CASRAGLSNQPQHF
TGTGCCAGCAGGGCGGGGTTAAGCAATCAGCCCCAGCATTTT
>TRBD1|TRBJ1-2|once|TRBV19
CASTYRGTGGIGYTF
TGTGCCAGTACCTACCGAGGGACAGGGGGGATTGGCTACACCTTC
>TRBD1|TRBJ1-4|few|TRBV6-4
CASSEIWDREKLFF
TGTGCCAGCAGTGAAATCTGGGACAGAGAAAAACTGTTTTTT
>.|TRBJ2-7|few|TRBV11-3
CASSLDWTTYEQYF
TGTGCCAGCAGCTTAGACTGGACTACCTACGAGCAGTACTTC
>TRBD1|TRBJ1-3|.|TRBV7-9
CASSPGQGRGNTIYF
TGTGCCAGCAGCCCCGGACAGGGAAGGGGAAACACCATATATTTT
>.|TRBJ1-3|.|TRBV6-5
CASSYRGSGNTIYF
TGTGCCAGCAGTTACAGAGGGTCTGGAAACACCATATATTTT
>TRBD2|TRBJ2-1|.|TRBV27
CASSVASGGANEQFF
TGTGCCAGCAGTGTAGCTAGCGGGGGGGCGAATGAGCAGTTCTTC
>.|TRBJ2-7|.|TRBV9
CASSGGGLTYEQYF
TGTGCCAGCAGCGGGGGGGGGCTTACCTACGAGCAGTACTTC
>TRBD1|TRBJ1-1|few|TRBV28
CASSLGQGLDFF
TGTGCCAGCAGTTTAGGACAGGGTTTAGATTTCTTT
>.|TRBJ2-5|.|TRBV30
CAWSNGGPVETQYF
TGTGCCTGGAGTAATGGCGGGCCTGTAGAGACCCAGTACTTC